This TCR beta chain was recovered during a study of identical twins. General observations from the study: Carriage of fewer insertions was seen in abundant cord blood beta clonotypes, whereas memory repertoires showed none.

Every one of the donors was a healthy Caucasian. As for this clonotype: Its antigen is currently unknown.

MiXCR, applied by TCRdb to the 5' RACE reads, yields one record per CDR3 protein. The data contain 450,000 to 650,000 distinct CDR3 sequences, roughly 15% of them singletons. The CDR3 totals 16 residues. V was trimmed by 6 bases and J by 1 base, leaving 16 bases between them. Germline-derived CDR1 and CDR2 are KGHDR and SFDVKD. The sample was also reused in another study, on yellow fever vaccine responses in identical twins.

The clonotype originates from a woman aged 18-29 years in good health. Sequenced sample: CD4+ T cells sorted from blood. The chain combines TRBV24-1 with TRBJ2-3; D perhaps matches TRBD1 (5 bases). The CDR3: CATSPRATRGTDTQYF. The CDR3 DNA reads as TGTGCCACCAGTCCCAGGGCGACCAGGGGCACAGATACGCAGTATTTT.